Shown below are 30 T cell receptor beta chains from a single sample sequenced in a study of beta chain features in type 1 diabetes. Isolated RNA was reverse transcribed in full, so expressed TCRB transcripts were sequenced. Profiled with immunoSEQ multiplex PCR; TCRdb holds only in-frame clones, not every one. The profile shows a few hundred thousand clones, 14% of them singletons. Sequencing was carried out using central memory CD4+ T cells from blood. The receptors were gathered from a man aged 25-45 years in good health.

This clone appeared a few times. The rearrangement joins TRBV29-1 to TRBJ2-2, with D perhaps TRBD2 (6 bases). Germline V gene sequence: CDR1 SQVTM, CDR2 ANQGSEA. This CDR3 region has 14 residues. Trimming left V 5 bases short and J 1 base short, with 11 bases between. CDR3 loop: CSVLSSVNTGELFF. In DNA, the CDR3 is TGCAGCGTTCTGTCTAGCGTGAACACCGGGGAGCTGTTTTTT.

This clone came up many times. The rearrangement joins TRBV10-3 to TRBJ1-1, with D perhaps TRBD1 (6 bases). The V and J ends lost 4 bases and 2 bases respectively, with 11 bases between them. The CDR3 is made up of 14 amino acids. Germline assignment: CDR1 ENHRY and CDR2 SYGVKD. Written as DNA, the CDR3 is TGTGCCATCAGTGGGGCAGGGGTTAACACTGAAGCTTTCTTT. This sequence encodes CAISGAGVNTEAFF.

This clone has more than one count but fewer than ten. Here the CDR3 DNA reads TGTGCCAGCAGTGAAGGGGGACAGCCTTACTATGGCTACACCTTC. Amino acids: CASSEGGQPYYGYTF. This chain links TRBV6-1 with TRBJ1-2, with 7 bases aligning to TRBD1. Looked up from germline, CDR1 is MNHNS and CDR2 is SASEGT. The CDR3 sequence is 15 residues long. The junction had 5 bases not matched to a gene; V was cut back by 1 base and J by 3 bases.

The rearrangement joins TRBV7-3 to TRBJ2-1, with D perhaps TRBD1 or TRBD2 (5 bases each). V shed 6 bases and J shed 0 bases, with 12 bases lying between them. Germline CDR1 and CDR2: SGHTA and FQGTGA. This CDR3 region has 15 residues. The CDR3: CASSLGDPSYNEQFF. The CDR3 region has the DNA TGTGCCAGCAGTTTGGGGGACCCCTCCTACAATGAGCAGTTCTTC.

The chain combines TRBV21-1 with TRBJ2-1. TRBV21-1 is a pseudogene segment. This CDR3 comprises 16 residues. This CDR3 reads CASSKGGLSSYNEQFF. DNA for the CDR3: TGTGCCAGCAGCAAAGGGGGTTTAAGCTCCTACAATGAGCAGTTCTTC.

This clone was recorded a few times. This chain links TRBV6-6 with TRBJ2-6, with D uncertain. Trimming cost V 7 bases and J 0 bases, with 10 bases left between them. The V gene's germline CDR1 is MNHNY and CDR2 SVGAGI (reference sequence). This CDR3 has 15 residues. The CDR3 is CASNTARSGANVLTF. DNA for the CDR3: TGTGCCAGCAACACGGCGCGCTCTGGGGCCAACGTCCTGACTTTC.

This clone has a handful of counts. This chain joins TRBV9 and TRBJ2-1; D ambiguous. The CDR3 has 14 residues. Germline V CDR1 and CDR2: SGDLS, YYNGEE. V lost 0 bases, J lost 8 bases, and 12 bases lay in between. The CDR3 here is CASSVVQDSYEQFF. Here the CDR3 DNA reads TGTGCCAGCAGCGTAGTGCAAGATAGCTATGAGCAGTTCTTC.

In this sample, this clone turned up a few times. Other DNA sequences within the sample encode an identical CDR3. The chain employs TRBV5-1 and TRBJ2-3; D might be TRBD1 (6 bases). The germline gives CDR1 SGHRS, CDR2 YFSETQ. The CDR3 is 16 amino acids. V was trimmed by 0 bases and J by 0 bases, leaving 11 bases between them. Written as DNA, the CDR3 is TGCGCCAGCAGCTTGGTGCCAGGGGCTAGCACAGATACGCAGTATTTT. It yields the protein CASSLVPGASTDTQYF.

This clone was observed once. The J gene is TRBJ2-1, the V gene TRBV7-8; D uncertain. Germline values: CDR1 SGHVS, CDR2 FQNEAQ. V dropped 5 bases and J dropped 0 bases, with 11 bases sitting between them. The length of the CDR3 is 15 residues. CDR3 region: CASSPIGSSYNEQFF. DNA for the CDR3: TGTGCCAGCAGCCCCATCGGATCCTCCTACAATGAGCAGTTCTTC.

This clone was detected only a few times. V and J are TRBV28 and TRBJ2-5, with a weak D call TRBD1 (5 bases). CDR1 is MDHEN, CDR2 SYDVKM, per germline. The CDR3 is made up of 16 amino acids. Trimming took off 5 bases at V and 5 bases at J, with 21 bases between the two ends. The CDR3: CASSARHRSAMETQYF. The CDR3 DNA sequence: TGTGCCAGCAGTGCGCGTCACAGGTCCGCCATGGAGACCCAGTACTTC.

A few counts support this clone. J is TRBJ1-2 and V is TRBV4-3; 9 bases map to TRBD1. This CDR3 is built from 14 residues. Germline V gives CDR1 LGHNA, CDR2 YSLEER. V gave up 1 base and J gave up 8 bases; unmatched junction bases: 5. The CDR3 DNA is TGCGCCAGCAGCCAAGGGAACAGGGGGCAGGGCTACACCTTC. It encodes CASSQGNRGQGYTF.

This clone has more than one count but fewer than ten. The chain combines TRBV27 with TRBJ2-1; no definite D call. Germline CDR1 reads MNHEY; CDR2 reads SMNVEV (reference sequence). This CDR3 is 16 amino acids long. V lost 0 bases, J lost 0 bases, and 9 bases lay in between. CDR3 coding DNA: TGTGCCAGCAGTTTATCAGGTATGGGCTCCTACAATGAGCAGTTCTTC. Translated, it gives CASSLSGMGSYNEQFF.

The sample holds a few counts of this clone. The chain recombines TRBV29-1 with TRBJ1-1; D ambiguous. The CDR3 totals 13 residues. Germline lookup yields CDR1 SQVTM and CDR2 ANQGSEA. V was cut by 4 bases and J by 3 bases, with 12 bases left in between. CDR3 residues: CSVASRFDTEAFF. Here the CDR3 DNA reads TGCAGCGTTGCTTCGCGTTTTGACACTGAAGCTTTCTTT.

This clone was detected once. The chain recombines TRBV25-1 with TRBJ2-7; 8 positions match TRBD1. Germline V gene sequence: CDR1 MGHDK, CDR2 SYGVNS. This CDR3 region has 15 residues. With 4 bases clipped from V and 8 bases from J, the junction kept 13 bases outside the gene matches. The CDR3 sequence is CASSGVRTGKDQQYF. The CDR3 DNA is TGTGCCAGCAGTGGGGTAAGGACAGGGAAGGATCAGCAGTACTTC.

This clone was observed a few times. The chain carries TRBV2 and TRBJ2-3; a possible D gene is TRBD2 (6 bases). V gave up 2 bases and J gave up 8 bases, with 11 bases separating them. The CDR3 loop spans 13 amino acids. Germline V gene sequence: CDR1 SNHLY, CDR2 FYNNEI. The CDR3 here is CASSELSGSTQYF. CDR3 DNA: TGTGCCAGCAGTGAACTTAGCGGTTCTACGCAGTATTTT.

This clone was detected only a few times. This chain links TRBV7-9 with TRBJ2-1, with D perhaps matching TRBD1 (5 bases). The CDR3 loop spans 13 amino acids. The ends were cut back, 7 bases at V and 5 bases at J, with 12 bases in the middle. Germline V CDR1 and CDR2: SEHNR, FQNEAQ (reference sequence). The CDR3 DNA reads TGTGCCAGCATTGGGGCCGTAAACAATGAGCAGTTCTTC. Its protein is CASIGAVNNEQFF.

In its sample, this clone was seen a few times. The chain has TRBV7-2 and TRBJ1-2, with 7 bases fitting TRBD1. Germline V gene lookup returns CDR1 SGHTA and CDR2 FQGNSA. CDR3 length: 15 amino acids. V shed 5 bases and J 2 bases; nucleotides not matched to a gene: 8. CDR3 residues: CASSVTGTANYGYTF. Written as DNA, the CDR3 is TGTGCCAGCAGCGTTACCGGGACAGCGAACTATGGCTACACCTTC. The full variable domain, with the rest looked up from reference TRBV7-2 and TRBJ1-2, is GAGVSQSPSNKVTEKGKDVELRCDPISGHTALYWYRQSLGQGLEFLIYFQGNSAPDKSGLPSDRFSAERTGGSVSTLTIQRTQQEDSAVYLCASSVTGTANYGYTFGSGTRLTVV.

This clone showed up just a few times. The gene calls are TRBV6-4 and TRBJ2-5; D may be TRBD2 (6 bases). Trimming removed 4 bases at V and 4 bases at J, with 10 bases between. The CDR3 runs to 13 residues. Germline lookup yields CDR1 MRHNA and CDR2 SNTAGT. The CDR3 nucleotides read TGTGCCAGCAGTGGACGAGCGGGAGAGACCCAGTACTTC. Translated, it gives CASSGRAGETQYF.

The chain links TRBV7-2 to TRBJ2-5, with a weak D call TRBD2 (6 bases). Looked up from germline, CDR1 is SGHTA and CDR2 is FQGNSA. V dropped 4 bases and J dropped 1 base, with 13 bases sitting between them. The CDR3 extends over 15 amino acids. The CDR3, as DNA: TGTGCCAGCAGCTCAGAGGGACTCATCCAAGAGACCCAGTACTTC. The encoded protein is CASSSEGLIQETQYF. Full variable domain (remainder filled in from reference TRBV7-2 and TRBJ2-5): GAGVSQSPSNKVTEKGKDVELRCDPISGHTALYWYRQSLGQGLEFLIYFQGNSAPDKSGLPSDRFSAERTGGSVSTLTIQRTQQEDSAVYLCASSSEGLIQETQYFGPGTRLLVL.

This clone was counted between two and nine times. The chain carries TRBV6-6 and TRBJ1-2; D is unclear. The CDR3 has 10 residues. The V and J ends lost 5 bases and 5 bases respectively, with 3 bases between them. CDR1 and CDR2 (germline): MNHNY, SVGAGI (reference sequence). CDR3 loop: CASSEYGYTF. The DNA for the CDR3 is TGTGCCAGCAGTGAATATGGCTACACCTTC.

This chain connects TRBV6-5 to TRBJ1-1; a possible D gene is TRBD1 (5 bases). Trimming took 8 bases from V and 5 from J, leaving 15 bases between them. Germline lookup yields CDR1 MNHEY and CDR2 SVGAGI. The CDR3 has 13 residues. The CDR3 loop is CASGTLGGTEAFF. CDR3 DNA sequence: TGTGCCAGCGGAACCCTGGGGGGGACTGAAGCTTTCTTT.

The chain links TRBV5-1 to TRBJ1-2; D is uncertain. This CDR3 comprises 14 residues. The V gene lost 0 bases and the J gene lost 1 base, with 7 bases spanning the gap. Germline V lookup: CDR1 SGHRS, CDR2 YFSETQ. CDR3 DNA: TGCGCCAGCAGCTTGGCTCCAGATAACTATGGCTACACCTTC. It translates to CASSLAPDNYGYTF.

This clone showed up just a few times. V and J are TRBV5-1 and TRBJ2-5; D call uncertain. Germline CDR1 is SGHRS and CDR2 is YFSETQ. This CDR3 has 13 residues. Trimming stripped 3 bases from V and 5 bases from J, with 11 bases between. As DNA, the CDR3 is TGCGCCAGCAGCTCCTCGGACGCGGAGACCCAGTACTTC. Amino acids: CASSSSDAETQYF.

This clone turned up a few times. Other DNA sequences within the sample encode an identical CDR3. The rearrangement joins TRBV5-5 to TRBJ2-1; D gene unclear. The germline V and J ends were trimmed by 2 bases and 2 bases, with 5 bases remaining between them. Per the germline V gene, CDR1 is SGHKS and CDR2 is YYEKEE (reference sequence). This CDR3 region has 13 residues. This chain's CDR3 is CASSFGAYNEQFF. CDR3 nucleotide sequence: TGTGCCAGCAGCTTCGGTGCCTACAATGAGCAGTTCTTC.

The chain joins TRBV4-3 to TRBJ2-1; D tentatively fits TRBD1 or TRBD2 (5 bases each). The CDR3 runs 16 residues. Germline V CDR1 and CDR2: LGHNA, YSLEER. The V end was cut by 1 base, the J end by 6 bases, with 16 bases between. CDR3 coding DNA: TGCGCCAGCAGCCAAGCCCGGGACCCCCCGAGCAATGAGCAGTTCTTC. Its translation is CASSQARDPPSNEQFF.

This clone was counted between two and nine times. The V and J genes are TRBV4-1 and TRBJ2-5; TRBD1 aligns across 10 bases. V was pared by 4 bases and J by 2 bases, with 4 bases of the junction left unmatched. CDR1 and CDR2 from the germline V gene are MGHRA and YSYEKL. The CDR3 has 15 residues. The CDR3 DNA reads TGCGCCAGCAGCCTTATGGACAGGGGGCAAGAGACCCAGTACTTC. This gives the protein CASSLMDRGQETQYF.

A remark on this clone: A read error may account for a junction end that differs from germline. Different DNA sequences within this sample yield the same CDR3. This chain joins TRBV7-9 and TRBJ1-2, with D possibly matching TRBD1 (5 bases). The CDR3 extends over 13 amino acids. Germline V lookup: CDR1 SEHNR, CDR2 FQNEAQ (reference sequence). CDR3 sequence: CASSLVKGRGYTF. In DNA form, the CDR3 reads TGTGCGAGCAGCTTAGTGAAGGGGAGAGGCTACACCTTC.

This clone was observed at least ten times. V gene TRBV7-2 combines with J gene TRBJ2-1, with 8 bases identical to TRBD2. Germline-derived CDR1 and CDR2 are SGHTA and FQGNSA. The CDR3 consists of 15 residues. The J segment lost 5 bases and the V segment lost 3 bases, leaving 6 bases of the junction unmatched. The CDR3: CASSFTSGVNNEQFF. The CDR3 DNA follows: TGTGCCAGCAGCTTTACTAGCGGAGTCAACAATGAGCAGTTCTTC.

This rearrangement joins TRBV4-3 to TRBJ1-1, with D unresolved. The CDR3 length is 14 residues. Between the trimmed V and J ends, which lost 6 bases and 5 bases, there was a span of 16 bases. CDR1 is LGHNA, CDR2 YSLEER, per germline. This CDR3 is CASRLRTEMTEAFF. The DNA of the CDR3 is TGCGCCAGCAGACTCAGAACCGAAATGACTGAAGCTTTCTTT.

The chain is built from TRBV7-2 and TRBJ2-5; D gene ambiguous. The CDR3 loop spans 13 amino acids. Trimming removed 1 base at V and 6 bases at J, with 9 bases between. Germline loops: CDR1 SGHTA, CDR2 FQGNSA. The CDR3 is CASSLERLQTQYF. The CDR3 bases are TGTGCCAGCAGCTTAGAAAGGTTACAGACCCAGTACTTC.